Below, one T cell receptor beta chain is given with its context. Antigen: not known. A junction boundary mismatches the germline segment, possibly from a read error. Germline assignment: CDR1 MNHNY and CDR2 SVGAGI (reference sequence). The CDR3 has 9 amino acids. This entry comes from a study of T cells in localized non-small cell lung cancer. Study-wide results and caveats: Since sequencing was restricted to only one region of the tumor, intratumor heterogeneity remains a possibility. The appearance of a median around 57 of the top 100 tumor clones was seen in adjacent lung. Uninvolved adjacent lung had higher T cell clonality than tumor and all other tissues.

Profiled with immunoSEQ multiplex PCR; TCRdb holds only in-frame clones, not every one. Of approximately 83,000 clones in the sample, approximately 91% were seen once. The sequences come from PBMCs, collected before any cancer treatment. The J gene is TRBJ2-7, the V gene TRBV6-6, with D possibly called TRBD1 or TRBD2 (5 bases each). The receptor comes from a woman aged 40 to 75 with stage II squamous cell lung carcinoma. DNA for the CDR3: TGTGCCAGCGGGACGTACAGAAACTTC. Amino acids: CASGTYRNF.